This is a list of T cell receptor beta chains from one sample in a study of CD8+ T cells in alopecia areata. Profiled with immunoSEQ multiplex PCR; TCRdb holds only in-frame clones, not every one. This sample yields some 44,000 clones, of which roughly 92% are seen a single time; approximately 20% belongs to the top ten. The sequenced sample was CD8+ T cells sorted from blood, obtained at week 24, from a patient treated with tofacitinib. The origin of the receptors is a human donor with alopecia areata. Each CDR3 is given with its conserved first and last residue. The D gene is left open where the match is weak. Only some rows state a clone size, as once, few, many or a class for expanded clones.

J: TRBJ2-7
D: -
size: once
V: TRBV7-9
CDR3: CASSFPAPHEQYF
DNA: TGTGCCAGCAGCTTTCCGGCCCCGCACGAGCAGTACTTC

J: TRBJ1-1
D: -
size: -
V: TRBV27
CDR3: CASSGMNTEAFF
DNA: TGTGCCAGCTCCGGCATGAACACTGAAGCTTTCTTT

J: TRBJ2-3
D: -
size: -
V: TRBV29-1
CDR3: CSVVGSNPDTQYF
DNA: TGCAGCGTTGTAGGGTCTAACCCAGATACGCAGTATTTT

J: TRBJ2-3
D: TRBD2
size: -
V: TRBV7-9
CDR3: CASNPPGSSGDTDTQYF
DNA: TGTGCCAGCAACCCCCCGGGGAGCAGCGGGGACACAGATACGCAGTATTTT

J: TRBJ2-7
D: TRBD1
size: few
V: TRBV30
CDR3: CAWGTGLHEQYF
DNA: TGTGCCTGGGGGACAGGGCTCCACGAGCAGTACTTC

J: TRBJ2-7
D: TRBD1
size: -
V: TRBV19
CDR3: CASSIVTGTGVEQYF
DNA: TGTGCCAGTAGTATAGTGACCGGGACAGGGGTCGAGCAGTACTTC

J: TRBJ2-3
D: TRBD2
size: few
V: TRBV6-5
CDR3: CASSLLAGSLIDTQYF
DNA: TGTGCCAGCAGTTTGCTAGCGGGGTCCCTCATTGATACGCAGTATTTT

J: TRBJ2-2
D: -
size: -
V: TRBV27
CDR3: CASSRTGTGELFF
DNA: TGTGCCAGCAGTCGAACGGGCACCGGGGAGCTGTTTTTT

J: TRBJ1-1
D: TRBD1
size: few
V: TRBV14
CDR3: CASSQGRGTGGEAFF
DNA: TGTGCCAGCAGCCAAGGACGGGGGACAGGGGGTGAAGCTTTCTTT

J: TRBJ2-7
D: TRBD1
size: -
V: TRBV29-1
CDR3: CSVDPGQESYEQYF
DNA: TGCAGCGTTGATCCGGGACAGGAATCCTACGAGCAGTACTTC

J: TRBJ2-7
D: -
size: -
V: TRBV11-2
CDR3: CASRLGGNEQYF
DNA: TGTGCCAGCAGGTTGGGTGGAAACGAGCAGTACTTC